In its sample, the clone carrying this T cell receptor beta chain was seen many times. Its antigen is currently unknown. TCRbeta library construction was performed incorporating unique molecular identifiers. Using its own MiXCR run on the PCR reads, TCRdb lists one record per CDR3 protein. Among around 180,000 distinct CDR3 sequences listed, 11% were seen once. The sample comes from a study of T-cell reconstitution after alpha-beta-depleted transplantation in children. The study's findings and limits: TCRbeta diversity was high at day 60 in some patients (a result of surviving recipient T cells and thymic progenitors). Most T-cell counts and diversity one year after the transplant came from T cells that were newly produced. After transplant, at about two months, alpha-beta T cells were reportedly derived from several hundred expanded graft clones.

Trimming shortened V by 0 bases and J by 4 bases, and 8 bases separated the two germline ends. Per germline, CDR1 SGHDT and CDR2 YYEEEE. CDR3 size: 13 residues. V is TRBV5-6 and J is TRBJ2-7; D uncertain. Material: PBMCs, obtained before TCRalphabeta/CD19-depleted stem cell transplant. The sequence was collected from a boy between 2 and 10 years old with acute myeloid leukemia, due to receive a stem cell transplant. In nucleotides, the CDR3 is TGTGCCAGCAGCTTGGGAACAGAATACGAGCAGTACGTC. This gives the protein CASSLGTEYEQYV.